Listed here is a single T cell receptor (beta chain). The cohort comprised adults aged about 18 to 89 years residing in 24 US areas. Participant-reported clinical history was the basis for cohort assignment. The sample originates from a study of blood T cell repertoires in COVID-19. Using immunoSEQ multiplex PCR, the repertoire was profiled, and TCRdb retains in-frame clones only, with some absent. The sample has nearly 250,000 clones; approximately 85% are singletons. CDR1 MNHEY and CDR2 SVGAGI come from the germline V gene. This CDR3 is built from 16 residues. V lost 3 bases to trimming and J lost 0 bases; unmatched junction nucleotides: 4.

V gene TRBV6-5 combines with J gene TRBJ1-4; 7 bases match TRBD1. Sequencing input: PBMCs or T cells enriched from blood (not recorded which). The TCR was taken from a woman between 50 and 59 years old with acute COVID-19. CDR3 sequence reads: CASSYSGGSTNEKLFF. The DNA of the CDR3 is TGTGCCAGCAGTTATTCAGGGGGGTCAACTAATGAAAAACTGTTTTTT.